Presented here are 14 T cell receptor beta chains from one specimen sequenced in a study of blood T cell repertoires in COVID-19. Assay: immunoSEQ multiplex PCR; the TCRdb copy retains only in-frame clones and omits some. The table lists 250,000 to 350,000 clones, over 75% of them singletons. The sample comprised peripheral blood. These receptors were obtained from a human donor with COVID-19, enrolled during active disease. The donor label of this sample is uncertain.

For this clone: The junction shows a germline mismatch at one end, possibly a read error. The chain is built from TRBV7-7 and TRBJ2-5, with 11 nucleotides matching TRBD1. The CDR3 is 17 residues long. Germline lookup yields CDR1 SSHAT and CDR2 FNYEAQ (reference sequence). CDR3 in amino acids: CASSPTLGTGGGETQYF. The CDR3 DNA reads TGTGCTAGCAGCCCAACCCTCGGGACAGGGGGAGGAGAGACCCAGTACTTC.

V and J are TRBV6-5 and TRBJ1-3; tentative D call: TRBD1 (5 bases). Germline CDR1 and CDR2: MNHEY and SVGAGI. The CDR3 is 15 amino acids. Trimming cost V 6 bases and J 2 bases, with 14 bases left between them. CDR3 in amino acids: CASSRMTETGNTIYF. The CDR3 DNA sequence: TGTGCCAGCAGCCGTATGACAGAGACTGGAAACACCATATATTTT.

CDR3 in DNA: TGTGCCAGCAGTCAGCACTATCGGACAGGGACCTCTGGAAACACCATATATTTT. Amino acid sequence: CASSQHYRTGTSGNTIYF. The genes are TRBV28 and TRBJ1-3, with TRBD1 matching over 8 bases. This CDR3 has 18 residues. Trimming removed 5 bases from V and 0 bases from J; junction bases left unmatched: 12. Per germline, CDR1 MDHEN and CDR2 SYDVKM. Drawing the rest from reference TRBV28 and TRBJ1-3, the complete variable domain is DVKVTQSSRYLVKRTGEKVFLECVQDMDHENMFWYRQDPGLGLRLIYFSYDVKMKEKGDIPEGYSVSREKKERFSLILESASTNQTSMYLCASSQHYRTGTSGNTIYFGEGSWLTVV.

The CDR3 DNA follows: TGTGCCAGCAGATACGATCCAGCGGGTACAGATACGCAGTATTTT. This codes for CASRYDPAGTDTQYF. The chain uses TRBV6-4 and TRBJ2-3; TRBD2 might be the D (6 bases). The CDR3 length is 15 residues. V lost 6 bases, J lost 3 bases, and 16 bases lay in between. Germline V gene lookup returns CDR1 MRHNA and CDR2 SNTAGT.

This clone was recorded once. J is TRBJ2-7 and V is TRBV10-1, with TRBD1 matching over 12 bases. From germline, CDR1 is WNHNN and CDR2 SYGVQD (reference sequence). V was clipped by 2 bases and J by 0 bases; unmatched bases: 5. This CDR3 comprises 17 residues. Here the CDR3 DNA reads TGCGCCAGCAGTGAGGGAACGGGACAGGGGGCCTCCTACGAGCAGTACTTC. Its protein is CASSEGTGQGASYEQYF.

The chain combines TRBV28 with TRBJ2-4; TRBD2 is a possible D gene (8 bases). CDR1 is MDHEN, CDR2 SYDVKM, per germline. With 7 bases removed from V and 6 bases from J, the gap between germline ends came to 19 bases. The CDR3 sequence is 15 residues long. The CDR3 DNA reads TGTGCCAGCACTCCAGTAGCGGGACAGTCAAACATTCAGTACTTC. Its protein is CASTPVAGQSNIQYF.

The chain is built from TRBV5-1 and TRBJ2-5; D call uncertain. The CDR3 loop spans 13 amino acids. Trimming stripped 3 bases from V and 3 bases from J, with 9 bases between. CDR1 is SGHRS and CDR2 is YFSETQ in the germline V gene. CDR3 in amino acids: CASSSSLEETQYF. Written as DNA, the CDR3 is TGCGCCAGCAGCTCAAGTTTAGAAGAGACCCAGTACTTC.

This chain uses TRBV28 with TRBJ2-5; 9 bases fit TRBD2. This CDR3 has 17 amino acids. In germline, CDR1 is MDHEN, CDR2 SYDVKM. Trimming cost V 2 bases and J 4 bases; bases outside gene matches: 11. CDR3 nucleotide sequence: TGTGCCAGCAGTTTAGGTTCCGTTAGCGGGAGCGTAGAGACCCAGTACTTC. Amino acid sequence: CASSLGSVSGSVETQYF. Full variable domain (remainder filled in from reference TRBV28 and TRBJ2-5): DVKVTQSSRYLVKRTGEKVFLECVQDMDHENMFWYRQDPGLGLRLIYFSYDVKMKEKGDIPEGYSVSREKKERFSLILESASTNQTSMYLCASSLGSVSGSVETQYFGPGTRLLVL.

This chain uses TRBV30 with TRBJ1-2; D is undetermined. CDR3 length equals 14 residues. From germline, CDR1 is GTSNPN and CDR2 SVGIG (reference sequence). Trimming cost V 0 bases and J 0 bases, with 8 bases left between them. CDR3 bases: TGTGCCTGGAGTGTGACTTTGACTAACTATGGCTACACCTTC. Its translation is CAWSVTLTNYGYTF.

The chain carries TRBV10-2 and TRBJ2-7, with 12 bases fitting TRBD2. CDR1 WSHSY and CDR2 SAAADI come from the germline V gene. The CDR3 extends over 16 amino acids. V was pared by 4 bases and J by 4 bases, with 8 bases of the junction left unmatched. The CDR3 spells CASSVTSGRLEYEQYF. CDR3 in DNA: TGCGCCAGCAGTGTTACTAGCGGGAGGTTGGAGTACGAGCAGTACTTC.

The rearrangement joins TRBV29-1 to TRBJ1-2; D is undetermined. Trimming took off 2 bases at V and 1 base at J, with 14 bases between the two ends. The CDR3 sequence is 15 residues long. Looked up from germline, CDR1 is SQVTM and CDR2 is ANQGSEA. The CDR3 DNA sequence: TGCAGCGTTGAACTCGGCGGCGGGTTTAACTATGGCTACACCTTC. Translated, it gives CSVELGGGFNYGYTF.

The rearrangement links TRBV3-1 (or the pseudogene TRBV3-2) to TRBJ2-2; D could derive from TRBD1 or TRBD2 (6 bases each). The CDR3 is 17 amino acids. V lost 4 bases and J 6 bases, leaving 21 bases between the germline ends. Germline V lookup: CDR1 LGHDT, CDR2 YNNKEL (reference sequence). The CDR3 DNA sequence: TGTGCCAGCAGCCTAGAGGGGGAGGCCCCTTTTTCCGGGGAGCTGTTTTTT. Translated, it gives CASSLEGEAPFSGELFF.

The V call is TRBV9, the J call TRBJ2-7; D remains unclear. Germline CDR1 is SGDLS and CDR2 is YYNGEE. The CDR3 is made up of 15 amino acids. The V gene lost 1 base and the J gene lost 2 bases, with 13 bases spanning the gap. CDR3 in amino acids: CASSVSTGPPYEQYF. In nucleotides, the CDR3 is TGTGCCAGCAGCGTATCGACGGGTCCGCCCTACGAGCAGTACTTC.

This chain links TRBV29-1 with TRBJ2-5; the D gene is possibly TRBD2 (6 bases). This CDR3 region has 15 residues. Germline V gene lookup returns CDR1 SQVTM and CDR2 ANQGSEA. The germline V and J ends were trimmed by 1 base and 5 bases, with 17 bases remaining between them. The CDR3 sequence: CSVEVRAGRRETQYF. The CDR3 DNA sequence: TGCAGCGTTGAAGTCAGGGCAGGGAGGAGGGAGACCCAGTACTTC.